The clone carrying this TCR beta chain was counted a few times. The antigen remains unidentified. Here immunoSEQ multiplex PCR was the method, and the copy in TCRdb shows in-frame clones only, minus some. The sample contains about 1,300 clones, 80% to 90% of which appear only once. Germline trimming cut 0 bases from V and 1 base from J; bases unmatched to any gene: 5. CDR1 and CDR2 from the germline V gene are SGDLS and YYNGEE. CDR3 length equals 16 residues. These data originate in a study of tumour-infiltrating T cells in Burkitt lymphoma. Background on the study: Patients covered every epidemiological subtype of Burkitt lymphoma. Productive clonality predicted overall and progression-free survival.

Broader study findings: Many Burkitt lymphoma patients shared several public clonotypes.

The specimen was tumor tissue. This TCR was recovered from a human donor with Burkitt lymphoma. The chain carries TRBV9 and TRBJ2-3; 7 positions agree with TRBD2. DNA of the CDR3: TGTGCCAGCAGCGTAGGAAGCGGGGCGGGCACAGATACGCAGTATTTT. Its protein is CASSVGSGAGTDTQYF.